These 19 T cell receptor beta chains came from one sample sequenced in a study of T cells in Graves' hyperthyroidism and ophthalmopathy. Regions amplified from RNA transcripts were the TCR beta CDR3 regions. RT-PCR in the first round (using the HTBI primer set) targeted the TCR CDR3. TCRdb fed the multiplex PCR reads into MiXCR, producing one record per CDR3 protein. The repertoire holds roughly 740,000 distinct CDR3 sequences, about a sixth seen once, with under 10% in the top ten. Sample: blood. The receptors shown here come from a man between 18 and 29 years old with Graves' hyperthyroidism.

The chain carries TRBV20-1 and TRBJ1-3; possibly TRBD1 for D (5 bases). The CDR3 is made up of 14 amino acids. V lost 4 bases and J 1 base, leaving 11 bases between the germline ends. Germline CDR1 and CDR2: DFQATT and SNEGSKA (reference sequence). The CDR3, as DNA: TGCAGTGCTACCGACAGATATTCTGGAAACACCATATATTTT. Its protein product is CSATDRYSGNTIYF.

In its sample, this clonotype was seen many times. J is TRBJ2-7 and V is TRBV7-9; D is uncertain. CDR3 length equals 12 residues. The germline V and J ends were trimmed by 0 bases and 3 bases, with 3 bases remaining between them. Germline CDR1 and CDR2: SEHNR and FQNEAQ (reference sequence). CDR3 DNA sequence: TGTGCCAGCAGCTTAGCCCACTACGAGCAGTACTTC. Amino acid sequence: CASSLAHYEQYF.

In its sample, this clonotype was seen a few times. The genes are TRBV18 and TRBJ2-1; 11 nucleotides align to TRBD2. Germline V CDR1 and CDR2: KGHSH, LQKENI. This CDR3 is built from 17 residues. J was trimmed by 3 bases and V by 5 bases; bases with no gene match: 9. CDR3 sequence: CASSVTSGSGNYNEQFF. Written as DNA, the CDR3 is TGTGCCAGCTCAGTCACTAGCGGGAGTGGGAACTACAATGAGCAGTTCTTC.

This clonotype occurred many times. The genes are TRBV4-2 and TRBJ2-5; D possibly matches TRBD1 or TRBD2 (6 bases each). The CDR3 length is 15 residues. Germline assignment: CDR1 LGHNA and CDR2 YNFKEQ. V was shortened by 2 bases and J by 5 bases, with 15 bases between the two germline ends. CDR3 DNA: TGTGCCAGCAGCCAAAACAGGGATGGGACTGAGACCCAGTACTTC. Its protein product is CASSQNRDGTETQYF.

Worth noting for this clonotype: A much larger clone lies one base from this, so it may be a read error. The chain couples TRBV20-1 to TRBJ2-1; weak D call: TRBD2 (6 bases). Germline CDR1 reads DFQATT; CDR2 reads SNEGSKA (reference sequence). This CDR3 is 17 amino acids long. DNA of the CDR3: TGCGGTGCTAGAGATGCAATCCTAGCGCGACGGTTCGATGAGCAGTTCTTC. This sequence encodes CGARDAILARRFDEQFF.

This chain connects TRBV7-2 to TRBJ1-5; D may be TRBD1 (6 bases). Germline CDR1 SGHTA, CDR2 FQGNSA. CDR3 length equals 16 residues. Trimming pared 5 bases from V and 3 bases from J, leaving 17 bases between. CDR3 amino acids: CASSRSGQGINQPQHF. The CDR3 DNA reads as TGTGCCAGCAGCCGATCCGGGCAGGGGATCAATCAGCCCCAGCATTTT.

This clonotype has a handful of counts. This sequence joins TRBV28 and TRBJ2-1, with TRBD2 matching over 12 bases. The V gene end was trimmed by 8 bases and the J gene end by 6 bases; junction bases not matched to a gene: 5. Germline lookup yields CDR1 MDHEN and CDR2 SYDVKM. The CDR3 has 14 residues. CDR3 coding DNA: TGTGCCAGCCAAGGACTAGCGGGAACCAATGAGCAGTTCTTC. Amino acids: CASQGLAGTNEQFF.

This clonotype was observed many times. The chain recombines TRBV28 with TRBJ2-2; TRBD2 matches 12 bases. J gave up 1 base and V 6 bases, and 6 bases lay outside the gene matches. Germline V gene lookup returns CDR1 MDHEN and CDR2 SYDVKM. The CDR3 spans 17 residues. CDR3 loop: CASSPRTSGKNTGELFF. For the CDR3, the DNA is TGTGCCAGCAGCCCTAGGACTAGCGGGAAGAACACCGGGGAGCTGTTTTTT.

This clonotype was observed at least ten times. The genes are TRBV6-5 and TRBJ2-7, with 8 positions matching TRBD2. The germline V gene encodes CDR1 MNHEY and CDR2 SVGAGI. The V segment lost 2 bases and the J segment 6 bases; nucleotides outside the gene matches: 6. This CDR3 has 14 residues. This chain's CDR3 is CASSYAYGTSEQYF. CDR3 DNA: TGTGCCAGCAGTTACGCCTACGGGACTAGCGAGCAGTACTTC.

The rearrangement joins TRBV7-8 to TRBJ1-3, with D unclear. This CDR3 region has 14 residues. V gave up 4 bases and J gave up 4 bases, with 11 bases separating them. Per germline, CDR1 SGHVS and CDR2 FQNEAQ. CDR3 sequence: CASSSLGEGNTIYF. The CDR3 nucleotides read TGTGCCAGCAGCTCCCTCGGGGAGGGAAACACCATATATTTT.

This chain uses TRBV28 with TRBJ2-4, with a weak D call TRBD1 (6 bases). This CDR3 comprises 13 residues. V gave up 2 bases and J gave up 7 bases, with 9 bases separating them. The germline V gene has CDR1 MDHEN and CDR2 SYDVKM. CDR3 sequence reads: CASSLTRGNIQYF. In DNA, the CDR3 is TGTGCCAGCAGTTTAACCAGGGGTAACATTCAGTACTTC.

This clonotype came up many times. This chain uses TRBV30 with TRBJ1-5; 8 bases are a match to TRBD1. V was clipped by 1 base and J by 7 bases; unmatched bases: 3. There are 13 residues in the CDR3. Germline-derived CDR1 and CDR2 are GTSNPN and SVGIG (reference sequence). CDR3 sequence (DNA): TGTGCCTGGAGTGCAGGGGGCGACCAGCCCCAGCATTTT. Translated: CAWSAGGDQPQHF.

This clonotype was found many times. This CDR3 is CASSLGPSAGGTDTQYF. The CDR3 DNA reads as TGTGCCAGCAGCTTAGGTCCCAGCGCGGGTGGAACAGATACGCAGTATTTT. J is TRBJ2-3 and V is TRBV13, with a tentative D call TRBD2 (5 bases). Between the trimmed V and J ends, which lost 0 bases and 3 bases, there was a span of 16 bases. This CDR3 is 17 amino acids long. The germline CDR1 and CDR2 sequences are PRHDT and FYEKMQ (reference sequence).

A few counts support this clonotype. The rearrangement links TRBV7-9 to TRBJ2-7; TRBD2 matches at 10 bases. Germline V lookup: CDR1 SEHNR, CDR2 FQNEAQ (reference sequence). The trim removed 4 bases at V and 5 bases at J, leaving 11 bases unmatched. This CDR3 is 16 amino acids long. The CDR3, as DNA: TGTGCCAGCAGCTCCCCCCCCAGCGGGAGGGCCAACGAGCAGTACTTC. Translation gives CASSSPPSGRANEQYF. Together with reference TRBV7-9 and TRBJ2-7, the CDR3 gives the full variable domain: DTGVSQNPRHKITKRGQNVTFRCDPISEHNRLYWYRQTLGQGPEFLTYFQNEAQLEKSRLLSDRFSAERPKGSFSTLEIQRTEQGDSAMYLCASSSPPSGRANEQYFGPGTRLTVT.

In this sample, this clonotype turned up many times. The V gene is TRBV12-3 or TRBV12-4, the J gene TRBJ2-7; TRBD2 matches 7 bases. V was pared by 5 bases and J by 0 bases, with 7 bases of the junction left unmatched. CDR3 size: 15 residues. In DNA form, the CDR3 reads TGTGCCAGCAGTGTAAACAAGCGGGACTCCTACGAGCAGTACTTC. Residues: CASSVNKRDSYEQYF.

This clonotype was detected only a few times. CDR3 protein: CASSPRNEKLFF. The CDR3 region has the DNA TGTGCCAGCAGCCCTAGAAATGAAAAACTGTTTTTT. The V call is TRBV3-1, the J call TRBJ1-4; D not certain. Trimming stripped 4 bases from V and 5 bases from J, with 5 bases between. The germline V gene encodes CDR1 LGHDT and CDR2 YNNKEL (reference sequence). The CDR3 runs 12 residues.

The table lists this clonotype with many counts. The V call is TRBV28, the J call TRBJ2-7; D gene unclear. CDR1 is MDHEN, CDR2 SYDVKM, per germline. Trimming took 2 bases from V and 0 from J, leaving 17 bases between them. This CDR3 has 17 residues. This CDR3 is CASSLQPTQTASYEQYF. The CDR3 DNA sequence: TGTGCCAGCAGTTTACAGCCGACGCAGACGGCCTCCTACGAGCAGTACTTC.

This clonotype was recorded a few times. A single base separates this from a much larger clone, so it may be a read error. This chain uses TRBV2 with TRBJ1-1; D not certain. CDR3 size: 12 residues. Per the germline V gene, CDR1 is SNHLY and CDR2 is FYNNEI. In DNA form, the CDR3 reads TGTGCCAGCGGTGAGGTTGAGACTGAAGCTTTCTTT. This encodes CASGEVETEAFF.

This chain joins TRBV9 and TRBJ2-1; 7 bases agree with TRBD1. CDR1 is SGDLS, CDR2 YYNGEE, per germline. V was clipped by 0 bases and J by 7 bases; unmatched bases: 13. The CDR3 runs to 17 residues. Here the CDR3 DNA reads TGTGCCAGCAGCGTAGGAGACAGGGCCCCCCTTATGAATGAGCAGTTCTTC. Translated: CASSVGDRAPLMNEQFF.